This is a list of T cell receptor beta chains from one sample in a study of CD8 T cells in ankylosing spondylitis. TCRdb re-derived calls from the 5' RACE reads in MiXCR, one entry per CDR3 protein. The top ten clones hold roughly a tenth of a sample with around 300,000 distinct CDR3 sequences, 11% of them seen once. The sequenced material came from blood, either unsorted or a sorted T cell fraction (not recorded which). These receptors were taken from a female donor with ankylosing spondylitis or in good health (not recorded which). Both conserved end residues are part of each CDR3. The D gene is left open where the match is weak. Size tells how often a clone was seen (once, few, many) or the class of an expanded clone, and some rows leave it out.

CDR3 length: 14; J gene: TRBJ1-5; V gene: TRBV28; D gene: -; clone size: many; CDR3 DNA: TGTGCCAGCAGTTTTGGGGGAGAATCTCAGCCCCAGCATTTT; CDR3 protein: CASSFGGESQPQHF
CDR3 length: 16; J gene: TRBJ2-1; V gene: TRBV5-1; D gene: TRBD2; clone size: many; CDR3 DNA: TGCGCCAGCAGCTTGGCCTTGCTAGCGGGATACAATGAGCAGTTCTTC; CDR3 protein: CASSLALLAGYNEQFF
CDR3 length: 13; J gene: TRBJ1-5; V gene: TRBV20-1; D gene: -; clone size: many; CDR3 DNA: TGCAGTGCACCTCAGCTCCAGGGTAGTACCCAGCATTTT; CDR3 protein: CSAPQLQGSTQHF
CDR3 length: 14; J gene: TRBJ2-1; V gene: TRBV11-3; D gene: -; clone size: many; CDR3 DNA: TGTGCCAGCAGCCCCTGGGGCTTCTACAATGAGCAGTTCTTC; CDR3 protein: CASSPWGFYNEQFF
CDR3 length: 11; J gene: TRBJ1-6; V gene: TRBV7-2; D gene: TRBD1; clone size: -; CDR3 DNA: TGTGCCAGCAGCTCGGGACAGGATAACCACTTT; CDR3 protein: CASSSGQDNHF
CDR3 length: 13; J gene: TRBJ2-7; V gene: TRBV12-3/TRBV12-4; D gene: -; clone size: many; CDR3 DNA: TGTGCCAGCAGGCCAGGGGTAACCTACGAGCAGTACTTC; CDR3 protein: CASRPGVTYEQYF
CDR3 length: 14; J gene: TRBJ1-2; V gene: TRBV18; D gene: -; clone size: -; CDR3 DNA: TGTGCCAGCTCACCCCAGTTTCCTAGCTATGGCTACACCTTC; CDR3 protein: CASSPQFPSYGYTF
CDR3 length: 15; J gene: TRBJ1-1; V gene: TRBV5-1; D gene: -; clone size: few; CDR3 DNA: TGCGCCAGCAATCGACAGGCGGGCATGAACACTGAAGCTTTCTTT; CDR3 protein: CASNRQAGMNTEAFF
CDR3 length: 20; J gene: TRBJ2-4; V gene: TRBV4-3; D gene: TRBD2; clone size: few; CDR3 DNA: TGCGCCAGCAGCCAAGAGTCGGAGCGGGAGGGCGGCAAGGGCAAAAACATTCAGTACTTC; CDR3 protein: CASSQESEREGGKGKNIQYF
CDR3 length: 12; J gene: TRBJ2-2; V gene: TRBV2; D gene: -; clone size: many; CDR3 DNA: TGTGCCAGCAGGGTTGGCACCGGGGAGCTGTTTTTT; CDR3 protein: CASRVGTGELFF
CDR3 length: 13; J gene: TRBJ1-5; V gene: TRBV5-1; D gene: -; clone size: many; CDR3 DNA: TGCGCCAGCAGCGCCGGGGTTGAGCAGCCCCAGCATTTT; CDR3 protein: CASSAGVEQPQHF
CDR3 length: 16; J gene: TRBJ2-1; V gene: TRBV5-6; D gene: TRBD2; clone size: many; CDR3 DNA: TGTGCCAGCAGCTGGGGAGCGGGAAAACCCTACAATGAGCAGTTCTTC; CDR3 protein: CASSWGAGKPYNEQFF
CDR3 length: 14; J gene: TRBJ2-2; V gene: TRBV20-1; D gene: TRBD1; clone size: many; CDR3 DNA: TGCAGTGCTCCGAGGACAGGGAACACCGGGGAGCTGTTTTTT; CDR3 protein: CSAPRTGNTGELFF
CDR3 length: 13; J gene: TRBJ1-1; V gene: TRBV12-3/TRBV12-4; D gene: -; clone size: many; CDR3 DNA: TGTGCCAGCTCCCTAGGGGGATCCACTGAAGCTTTCTTT; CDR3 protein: CASSLGGSTEAFF
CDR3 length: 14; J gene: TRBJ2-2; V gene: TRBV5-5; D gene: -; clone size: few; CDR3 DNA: TGTGCCAGCAGCCCAGACGTTGGTCCCGGGGAGCTGTTTTTT; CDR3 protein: CASSPDVGPGELFF
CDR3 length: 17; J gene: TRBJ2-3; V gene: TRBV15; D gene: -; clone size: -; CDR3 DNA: TGTGCCACCAGCAGAGAACGACCGGCACTTAGCACAGATACGCAGTATTTT; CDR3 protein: CATSRERPALSTDTQYF
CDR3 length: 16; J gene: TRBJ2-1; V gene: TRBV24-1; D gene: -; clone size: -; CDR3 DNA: TGTGCCACCAGTGTTTCCCTAGCCGGAGAAGCTGGTGAGCAGTTCTTC; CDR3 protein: CATSVSLAGEAGEQFF
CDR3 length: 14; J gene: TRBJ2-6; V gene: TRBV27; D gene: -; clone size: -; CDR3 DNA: TGTGCCAGCAGTTCCACACCGACGGTCTCGGGAATGACTTTC; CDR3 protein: CASSSTPTVSGMTF
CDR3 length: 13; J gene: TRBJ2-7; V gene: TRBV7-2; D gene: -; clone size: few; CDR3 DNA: TGTGCCAGCAGCTTCAACAGAAGGGGCGAGCAGTACTTC; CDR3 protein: CASSFNRRGEQYF
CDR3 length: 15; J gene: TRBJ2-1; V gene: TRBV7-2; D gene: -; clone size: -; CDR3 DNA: TGTGCCAGCAGCTTGGCGGGTTCGTTTTACAATGAGCAGTTCTTC; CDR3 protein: CASSLAGSFYNEQFF
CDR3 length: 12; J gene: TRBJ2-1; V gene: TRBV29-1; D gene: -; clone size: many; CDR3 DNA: TGCAGCGTTGATGTGGTCCCCAATGAGCAGTTCTTC; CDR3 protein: CSVDVVPNEQFF
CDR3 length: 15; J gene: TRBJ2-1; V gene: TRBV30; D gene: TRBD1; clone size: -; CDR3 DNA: TGTGCCTGGAGACCAGGGGGCGCGGGGAGCAATGAGCAGTTCTTC; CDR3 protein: CAWRPGGAGSNEQFF
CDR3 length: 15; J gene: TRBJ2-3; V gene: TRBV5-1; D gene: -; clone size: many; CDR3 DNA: TGCGCCAGCAGCTTCCGCGGTGGTTTCACAGATACGCAGTATTTT; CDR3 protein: CASSFRGGFTDTQYF
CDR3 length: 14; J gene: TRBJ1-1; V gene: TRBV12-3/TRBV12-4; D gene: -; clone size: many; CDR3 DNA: TGTGCCAGCAGTTTATCTTGGCTCTCCACTGAAGCTTTCTTT; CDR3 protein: CASSLSWLSTEAFF
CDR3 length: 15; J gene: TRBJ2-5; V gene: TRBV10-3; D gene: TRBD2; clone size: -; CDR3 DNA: TGTGCCATCAGTGGCGGGAGAGTGGGGCAAGAGACCCAGTACTTC; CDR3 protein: CAISGGRVGQETQYF
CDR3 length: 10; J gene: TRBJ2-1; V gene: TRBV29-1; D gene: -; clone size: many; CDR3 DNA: TGCAGCGTCCGTAGGAATGAGCAGTTCTTC; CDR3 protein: CSVRRNEQFF
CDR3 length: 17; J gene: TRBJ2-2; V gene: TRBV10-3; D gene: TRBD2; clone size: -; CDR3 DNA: TGTGCCACCGCCGGGACTAGCGGGGGGACGAACACCGGGGAGCTGTTTTTT; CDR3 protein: CATAGTSGGTNTGELFF
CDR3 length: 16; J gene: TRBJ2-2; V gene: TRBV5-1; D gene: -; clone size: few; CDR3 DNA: TGCGCCAGCAGCTTGTTGCCAGGTCTACACACCGGGGAGCTGTTTTTT; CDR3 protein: CASSLLPGLHTGELFF
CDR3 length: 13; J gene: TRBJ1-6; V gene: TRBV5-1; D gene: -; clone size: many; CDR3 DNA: TGCGCCAGCAGTCCCTACAGGGAGCCACCCCTCCACTTT; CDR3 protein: CASSPYREPPLHF
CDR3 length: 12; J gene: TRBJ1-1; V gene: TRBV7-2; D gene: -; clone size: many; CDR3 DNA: TGTGCCAGCAGCTTAGTCAGGGATGAAGCTTTCTTT; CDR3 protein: CASSLVRDEAFF
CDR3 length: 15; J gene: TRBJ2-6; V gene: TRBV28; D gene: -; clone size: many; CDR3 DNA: TGTGCCAGCAGTTTTCAGCTCTCTGGGGCCAACGTCCTGACTTTC; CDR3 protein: CASSFQLSGANVLTF
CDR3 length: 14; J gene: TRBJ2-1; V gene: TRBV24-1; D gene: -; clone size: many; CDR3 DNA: TGTGCCACCAGTGGAATCGGACAGAGGAATGAGCAGTTCTTC; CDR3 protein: CATSGIGQRNEQFF
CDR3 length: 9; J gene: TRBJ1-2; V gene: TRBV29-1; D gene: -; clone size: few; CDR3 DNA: TGCAGCGTCCAGTCTGGCTACACCTTC; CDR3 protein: CSVQSGYTF
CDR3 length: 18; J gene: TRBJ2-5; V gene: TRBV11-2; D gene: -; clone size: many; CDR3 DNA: TGTGCCAGCAGCTTAAGGAGGTTCGGGAGGGGGCCCTCTGAGAACCAGTACTTC; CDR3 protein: CASSLRRFGRGPSENQYF
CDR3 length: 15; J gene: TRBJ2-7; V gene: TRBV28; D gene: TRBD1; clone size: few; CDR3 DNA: TGTGCCAGCAGATATAGTCGGGACAGATCCTACGAGCAGTACTTC; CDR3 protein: CASRYSRDRSYEQYF
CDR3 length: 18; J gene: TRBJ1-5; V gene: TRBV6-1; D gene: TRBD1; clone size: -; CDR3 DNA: TGTGCCAGCAGCCGCCGGACCGGGACAGGGAAGGTGGATCATCCCCAGCATTTT; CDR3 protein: CASSRRTGTGKVDHPQHF
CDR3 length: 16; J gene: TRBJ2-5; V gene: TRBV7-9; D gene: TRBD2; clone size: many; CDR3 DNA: TGTGCCAGCAGCTTAGTACTAGCGGCCTTCGGGGAGACCCAGTACTTC; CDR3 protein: CASSLVLAAFGETQYF
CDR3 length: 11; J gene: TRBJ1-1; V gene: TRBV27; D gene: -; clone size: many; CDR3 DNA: TGTGCCACCGCTCAGGGAACTGAAGCTTTCTTT; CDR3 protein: CATAQGTEAFF
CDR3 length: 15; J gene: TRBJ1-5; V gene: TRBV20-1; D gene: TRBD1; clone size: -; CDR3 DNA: TGCAGTGCTCGAATTCCAGGGGGACGCAATCAGCCCCAGCATTTT; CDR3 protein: CSARIPGGRNQPQHF
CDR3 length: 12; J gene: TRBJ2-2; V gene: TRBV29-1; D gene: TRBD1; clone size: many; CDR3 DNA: TGCAGCGGACAGGGGGACACCGGGGAGCTGTTTTTT; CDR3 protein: CSGQGDTGELFF
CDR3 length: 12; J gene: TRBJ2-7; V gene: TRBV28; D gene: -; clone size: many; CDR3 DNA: TGTGCCAGCAGTATCCGGGACACGGAGCAGTACTTC; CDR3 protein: CASSIRDTEQYF
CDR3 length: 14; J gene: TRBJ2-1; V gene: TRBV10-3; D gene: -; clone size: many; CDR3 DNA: TGTGCCATCAGGGCTAGTCTCTCCTACAATGAGCAGTTCTTC; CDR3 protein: CAIRASLSYNEQFF
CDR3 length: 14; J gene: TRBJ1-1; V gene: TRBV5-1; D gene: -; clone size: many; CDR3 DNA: TGCGCCAGCAGCTTGGGGGGGGGCGGCACTGAAGCTTTCTTT; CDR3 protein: CASSLGGGGTEAFF
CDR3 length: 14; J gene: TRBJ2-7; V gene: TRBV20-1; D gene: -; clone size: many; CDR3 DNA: TGCAGTGCCGATATGCGGGGGCGCGTCTACGAGCAGTACTTC; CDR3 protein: CSADMRGRVYEQYF
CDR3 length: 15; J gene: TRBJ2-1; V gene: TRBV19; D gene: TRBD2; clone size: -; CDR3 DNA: TGTGCCAGTAGTATTCGGGACTATTCCTACAATGAGCAGTTCTTC; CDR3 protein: CASSIRDYSYNEQFF
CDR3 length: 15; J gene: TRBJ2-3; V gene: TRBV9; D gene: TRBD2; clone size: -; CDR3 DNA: TGTGCCAGCAGCCGTGCGGGGGGGCCATCAGATACGCAGTATTTT; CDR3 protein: CASSRAGGPSDTQYF
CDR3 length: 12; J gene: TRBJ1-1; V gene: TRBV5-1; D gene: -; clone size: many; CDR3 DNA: TGCGCCAGCAGCTTGGAGTACGGCGAAGCTTTCTTT; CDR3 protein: CASSLEYGEAFF
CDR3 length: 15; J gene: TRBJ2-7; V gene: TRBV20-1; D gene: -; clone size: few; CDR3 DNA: TGCAGTGCTAGAGATGGTAAGGGGGAGGGACGCGAGCAGTACTTC; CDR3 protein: CSARDGKGEGREQYF
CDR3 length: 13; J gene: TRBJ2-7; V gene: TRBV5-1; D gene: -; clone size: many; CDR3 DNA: TGCGCCAGCAGCTTAGACTCTGAGTACGAGCAGTACTTC; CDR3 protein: CASSLDSEYEQYF
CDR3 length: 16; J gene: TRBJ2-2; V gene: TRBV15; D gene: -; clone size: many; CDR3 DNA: TGTGCCACCAGCAGAGATACAGGGAAGAACACCGGGGAGCTGTTTTTT; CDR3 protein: CATSRDTGKNTGELFF
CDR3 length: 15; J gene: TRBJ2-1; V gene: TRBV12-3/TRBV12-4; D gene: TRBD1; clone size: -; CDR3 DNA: TGTGCCAGCAGTCCGAGGACAGGGAACCCCGATGAGCAGTTCTTC; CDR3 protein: CASSPRTGNPDEQFF